This T cell receptor (beta chain) was obtained from a study of blood T cell repertoires in COVID-19. For the study at large: T cells, B-cell-depleted T cells, or PBMCs supplied cDNA or gDNA.

Libraries were prepared by immunoSEQ multiplex PCR; TCRdb keeps only in-frame clonotypes and omits some of them. Counted here are roughly 58,000 clones, approximately 75% occurring once; the ten biggest clones make up about 30%. Between the trimmed V and J ends, which lost 6 bases and 10 bases, there was a span of 15 bases. This CDR3 is built from 13 residues. CDR1 and CDR2 (germline): LNHDA, SQIVND (reference sequence). This chain uses TRBV19 with TRBJ1-4, with D possibly matching TRBD1 (6 bases). Sequencing used peripheral blood. This TCR derives from a man between 60 and 70 years old with COVID-19, enrolled during active disease. The CDR3 bases are TGTGCCAGTAGACAGGGACGGCAAGGAAAACTGTTTTTT. As protein: CASRQGRQGKLFF.